The rows below give T cell receptor beta chains drawn from one sample of a study of blood T cell repertoires in COVID-19. Generated by immunoSEQ multiplex PCR, the TCRdb table keeps only in-frame clones and is missing some. Of around 95,000 clones listed, roughly 87% are singletons. Material for sequencing was peripheral blood. The receptors were gathered from a man aged 25 to 40 in a cohort sampled during active COVID-19. The conserved cysteine and the conserved F or W are not part of the CDR3 here. A D gene is named only where the DNA matches it firmly.

cdr3_length,d_call,j_call,v_call,cdr3_aa
17,NA,TRBJ1-6,TRBV11-3,ASSLVGRGGTRYNSPLH
15,NA,TRBJ2-6,TRBV5-5,ASSGGGRYSGANVLT
11,NA,TRBJ1-1,TRBV29-1,SVAGRANTEAF
13,TRBD1,TRBJ2-3,TRBV5-1,ASSTGQGSTDTQY
13,NA,TRBJ2-2,TRBV7-2,ASSLLGQNTGELF
14,TRBD1,TRBJ1-5,TRBV10-2,ASSEGTAPWEQPQH
12,TRBD1,TRBJ1-3,TRBV2,ASIRTGTGNTIY
15,TRBD1,TRBJ1-3,TRBV19,ASSKGQGPYSGNTIY
8,NA,TRBJ2-1,TRBV20-1,SVAVNEQF
14,TRBD2,TRBJ2-1,TRBV28,ASTPGGLAGFNEQF
14,TRBD1,TRBJ1-2,TRBV10-3,AISEFEAGGDYGYT
14,TRBD1,TRBJ1-4,TRBV4-1,ASSQDWTGGNEKLF
10,TRBD2,TRBJ2-7,TRBV30,ASSGGAYEQY
13,NA,TRBJ2-3,TRBV6-2/TRBV6-3,ASSYSTSSVDTQY
13,NA,TRBJ1-2,TRBV19,ASSMDGQVNYGYT
11,NA,TRBJ1-1,TRBV6-5,ASRPGMNTEAF
14,NA,TRBJ2-7,TRBV10-3,AISEPTGRRPYEQY
10,TRBD1,TRBJ1-2,TRBV11-2,AGGTASYGYT
12,TRBD2,TRBJ2-7,TRBV3-1/TRBV3-2,ASSHLAGGSEQY
10,NA,TRBJ1-4,TRBV2,ASGGIGEKLF
11,TRBD2,TRBJ2-3,TRBV5-6,ASSLITSGVGY
11,NA,TRBJ2-7,TRBV7-2,ASSLAVPGEQY
14,TRBD1,TRBJ1-5,TRBV6-2/TRBV6-3,ASSYSRTGGNQPQH
12,NA,TRBJ2-5,TRBV11-2,ASTQPWRKETQY
13,NA,TRBJ2-1,TRBV11-2,ASSLGLRGSREQF
14,NA,TRBJ1-1,TRBV6-2/TRBV6-3,ASSTTEFGTNTEAF
9,NA,TRBJ2-1,TRBV6-6,ASMSRNEQF
13,NA,TRBJ1-5,TRBV18,ASSPFRDSNQPQH
16,TRBD2,TRBJ2-5,TRBV24-1,ATSDWGSGGAREETQY
9,TRBD1,TRBJ1-2,TRBV19,ASSIRTGIT
13,TRBD1,TRBJ2-5,TRBV5-6,ASSILDRAQETQY
13,NA,TRBJ2-7,TRBV11-2,ASSLGSGQTYEQY